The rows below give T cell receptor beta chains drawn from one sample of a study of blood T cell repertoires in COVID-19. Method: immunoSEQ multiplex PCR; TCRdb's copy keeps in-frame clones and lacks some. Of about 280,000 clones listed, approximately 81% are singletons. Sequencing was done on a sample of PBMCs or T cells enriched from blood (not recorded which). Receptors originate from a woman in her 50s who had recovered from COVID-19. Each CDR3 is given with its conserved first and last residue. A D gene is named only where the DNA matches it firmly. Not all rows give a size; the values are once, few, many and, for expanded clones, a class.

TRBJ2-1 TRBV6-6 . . TGTGCCAGCAGTTACTCCCGACAGGAAAACGATGAGCAGTTCTTC CASSYSRQENDEQFF
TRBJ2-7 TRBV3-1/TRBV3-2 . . TGTGCCAGCAGCCAAGGCCGGGTGAGCTCCTACGAGCAGTACTTC CASSQGRVSSYEQYF
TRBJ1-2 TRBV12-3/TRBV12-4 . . TGTGCCAGCAGTTGGGCGGGGGATGGCTACACCTTC CASSWAGDGYTF
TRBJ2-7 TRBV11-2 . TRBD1 TGTGCCAGCAGCGACCTCGGACAGGCCTACGAGCAGTACTTC CASSDLGQAYEQYF
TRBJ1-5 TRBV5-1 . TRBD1 TGCGCCAGCAGCCAGACAGGGGGAGTTCAGCCCCAGCATTTT CASSQTGGVQPQHF
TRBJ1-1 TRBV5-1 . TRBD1 TGCGCCAGCAGCCCGTACAGGGGAGATGACCCTGAAGCTTTCTTT CASSPYRGDDPEAFF
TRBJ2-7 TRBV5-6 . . TGTGCCAGCAGCTTGGCCCCAGGAACCTCCTACGAGCAGTACTTC CASSLAPGTSYEQYF
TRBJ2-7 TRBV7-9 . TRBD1 TGTGCCAGCAGCTTAATAGGGGGCAAAGAGCAGTACTTC CASSLIGGKEQYF
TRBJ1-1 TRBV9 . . TGTGCCAGCAGCGTCGATCGGGGCACTGAAGCTTTCTTT CASSVDRGTEAFF
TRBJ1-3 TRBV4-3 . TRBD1 TGCGCCAGCAGCATCGACAGGGTTAGAGGAAACACCATATATTTT CASSIDRVRGNTIYF
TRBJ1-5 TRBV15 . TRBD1 TGTGCCACCAGCAGAGATCCCCCGGGACAGGGCAATCAGCCCCAGCATTTT CATSRDPPGQGNQPQHF
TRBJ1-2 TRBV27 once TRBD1 TGTGCCAGCAGTTTTCTGGACAGGTCCTATGGCTACACCTTC CASSFLDRSYGYTF
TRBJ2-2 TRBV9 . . TGTGCCAGCAGCTCGGGGAGCCTGAACACCGGGGAGCTGTTTTTT CASSSGSLNTGELFF
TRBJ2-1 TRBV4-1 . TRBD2 TGCGCCAGCAGCCAAACACTAGCGGGAGGGTCTGAGCAGTTCTTC CASSQTLAGGSEQFF
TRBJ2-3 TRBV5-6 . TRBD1 TGTGCCAGCAGCTTGTACAGGGGAGCTAGCACAGATACGCAGTATTTT CASSLYRGASTDTQYF
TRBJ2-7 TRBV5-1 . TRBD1 TGCGCCAGCAGCTTGGAGGGACAGGGGATACACGAGCAGTACTTC CASSLEGQGIHEQYF
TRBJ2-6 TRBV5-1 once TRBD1 TGCGCCAGCAGACAGGGGATTCTCTCTGGGGCCAACGTCCTGACTTTC CASRQGILSGANVLTF
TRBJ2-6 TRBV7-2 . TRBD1 TGTGCCAGCAGCTTAACAGGGGATGGGGCCAACGTCCTGACTTTC CASSLTGDGANVLTF
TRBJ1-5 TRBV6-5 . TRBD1 TGTGCCAGCAGTAAACAGGGGGTTTGGCAGCCCCAGCATTTT CASSKQGVWQPQHF
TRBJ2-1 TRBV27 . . TGTGCCAGCACGAAGGGGGATGAGCAGTTCTTC CASTKGDEQFF
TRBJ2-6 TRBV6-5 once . TGTGCCAGCAGTACCCGGTGGGCCAACGTCCTGACTTTC CASSTRWANVLTF
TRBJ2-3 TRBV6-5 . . TGTGCCAGCAGTCCCTATTATTCTAGCACAGATACGCAGTATTTT CASSPYYSSTDTQYF
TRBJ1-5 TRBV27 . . TGTGCCAGCAGTTCCCGCCTCGGGGGGGCTTGGAGTCAGCCCCAGCATTTT CASSSRLGGAWSQPQHF
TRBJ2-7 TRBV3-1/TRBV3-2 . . TGTGCCAGCAGCCAAGATTTGGCAGGGAACGAGCAGTACTTC CASSQDLAGNEQYF
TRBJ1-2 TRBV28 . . TGTGCCACCAAGACAGAATACGACTATGGCTACACCTTC CATKTEYDYGYTF
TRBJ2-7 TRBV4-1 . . TGCGCCAGCAGCCAAGTCGGGTACGAGCAGTACTTC CASSQVGYEQYF
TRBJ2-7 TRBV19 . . TGTGCCAGTACGCCCAGGGGAAGTTATCCTCCGTACTTC CASTPRGSYPPYF
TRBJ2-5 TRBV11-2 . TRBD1 TGTGCCAGCAGCTTTGCACAGACAGGGCTGTTTTCGACCCAGTACTTC CASSFAQTGLFSTQYF
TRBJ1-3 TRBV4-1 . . TGCGCCAGCAGCCTCGACCTCGGGACTGCTGGCGGAAACACCATATATTTT CASSLDLGTAGGNTIYF
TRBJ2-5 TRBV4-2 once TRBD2 TGTGCCAGCAGCCAACTAGCGGGCCAAGAGACCCAGTACTTC CASSQLAGQETQYF
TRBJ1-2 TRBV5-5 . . TGTGCCAGCAGCGCCGCCAAGCCGAGATCATATGGCTACACCTTC CASSAAKPRSYGYTF
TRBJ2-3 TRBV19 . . TGTGCCAGTAGAGCGTTGGACACCCACACAGATACGCAGTATTTT CASRALDTHTDTQYF
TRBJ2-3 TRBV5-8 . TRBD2 TGTGCCAGCAGCCCCGGACTAGCGGGACCCACAGATACGCAGTATTTT CASSPGLAGPTDTQYF
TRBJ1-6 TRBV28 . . TGTGCCAGCAGGGGGTACCGGGGACTCGTAGTTACAAATTCACCCCTCCACTTT CASRGYRGLVVTNSPLHF
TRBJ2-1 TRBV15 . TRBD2 TGTGCCACCAGCAGCGATACTATACTAGCGGGAGCTCACAATGAGCAGTTCTTC CATSSDTILAGAHNEQFF
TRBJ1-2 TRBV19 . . TGTGCCAGTACAGACATTCGGGGTCCAGCTAACTATGGCTACACCTTC CASTDIRGPANYGYTF
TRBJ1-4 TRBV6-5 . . TGTGCCAGCAGCTCCGCAGGGGAAAATGAAAAACTGTTTTTT CASSSAGENEKLFF
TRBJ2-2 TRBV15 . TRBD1 TGTGCCACCAGAAACAAGGGACAGGGTTTGACCGGGGAGCTGTTTTTT CATRNKGQGLTGELFF
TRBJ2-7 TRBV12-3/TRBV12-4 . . TGTGCCAGCAGCCAACAGGGTTACGAGCAGTACTTC CASSQQGYEQYF
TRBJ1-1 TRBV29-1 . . TGCAGCGTTGATGGAGGGGAGGTGAACACTGAAGCTTTCTTT CSVDGGEVNTEAFF
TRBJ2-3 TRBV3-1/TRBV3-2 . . TGTGCCAGCAGCCAAGATCCGTACACAGATACGCAGTATTTT CASSQDPYTDTQYF
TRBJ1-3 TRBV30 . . TGTGCCTGGAGTGTCGGTGGAAACACCATATATTTT CAWSVGGNTIYF